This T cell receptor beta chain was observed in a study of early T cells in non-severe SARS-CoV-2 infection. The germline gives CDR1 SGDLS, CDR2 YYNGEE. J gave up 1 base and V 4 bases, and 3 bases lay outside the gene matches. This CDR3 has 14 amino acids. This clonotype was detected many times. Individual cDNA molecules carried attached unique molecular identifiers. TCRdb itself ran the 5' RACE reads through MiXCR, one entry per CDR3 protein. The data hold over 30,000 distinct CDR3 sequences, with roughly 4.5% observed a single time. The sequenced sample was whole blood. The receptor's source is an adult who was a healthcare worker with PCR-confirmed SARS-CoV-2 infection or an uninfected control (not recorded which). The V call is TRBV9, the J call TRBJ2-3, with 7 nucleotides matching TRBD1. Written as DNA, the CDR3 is TGTGCCAGCAGCAGAACAGGGGGCACAGATACGCAGTATTTT. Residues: CASSRTGGTDTQYF.